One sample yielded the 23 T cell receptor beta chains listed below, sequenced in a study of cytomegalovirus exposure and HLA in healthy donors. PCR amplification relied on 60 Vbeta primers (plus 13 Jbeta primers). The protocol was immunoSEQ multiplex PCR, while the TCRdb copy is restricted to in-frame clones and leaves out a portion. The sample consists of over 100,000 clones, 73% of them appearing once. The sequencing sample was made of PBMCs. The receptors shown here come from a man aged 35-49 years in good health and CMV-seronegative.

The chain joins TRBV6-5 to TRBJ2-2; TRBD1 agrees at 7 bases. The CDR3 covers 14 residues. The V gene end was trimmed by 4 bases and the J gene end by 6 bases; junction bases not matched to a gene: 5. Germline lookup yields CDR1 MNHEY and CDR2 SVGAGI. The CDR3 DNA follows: TGTGCCAGCAGTTCGGGACAGTTTTCCGGGGAGCTGTTTTTT. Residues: CASSSGQFSGELFF.

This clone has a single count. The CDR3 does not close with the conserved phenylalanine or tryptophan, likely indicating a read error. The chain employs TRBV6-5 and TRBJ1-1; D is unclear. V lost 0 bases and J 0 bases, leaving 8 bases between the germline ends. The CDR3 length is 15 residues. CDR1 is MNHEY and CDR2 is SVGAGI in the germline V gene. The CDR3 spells CASSYSNSLNTEAFL. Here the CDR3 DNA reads TGTGCCAGCAGTTACTCGAACAGCTTGAACACTGAAGCTTTCCTT.

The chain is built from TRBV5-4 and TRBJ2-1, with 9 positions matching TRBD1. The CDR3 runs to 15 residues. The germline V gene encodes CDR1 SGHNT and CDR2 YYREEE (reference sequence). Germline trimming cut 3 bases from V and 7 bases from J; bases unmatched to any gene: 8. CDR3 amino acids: CASSSRDRVGNEQFF. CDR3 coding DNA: TGTGCCAGCAGCTCCCGGGACAGGGTGGGTAATGAGCAGTTCTTC. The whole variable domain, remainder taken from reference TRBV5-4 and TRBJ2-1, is ETGVTQSPTHLIKTRGQQVTLRCSSQSGHNTVSWYQQALGQGPQFIFQYYREEENGRGNFPPRFSGLQFPNYSSELNVNALELDDSALYLCASSSRDRVGNEQFFGPGTRLTVL.

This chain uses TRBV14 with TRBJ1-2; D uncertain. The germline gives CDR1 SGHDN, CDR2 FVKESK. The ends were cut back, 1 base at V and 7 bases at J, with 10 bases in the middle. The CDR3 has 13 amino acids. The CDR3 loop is CASSQVRGGGYTF. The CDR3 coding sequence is TGTGCCAGCAGCCAAGTTCGGGGAGGTGGCTACACCTTC.

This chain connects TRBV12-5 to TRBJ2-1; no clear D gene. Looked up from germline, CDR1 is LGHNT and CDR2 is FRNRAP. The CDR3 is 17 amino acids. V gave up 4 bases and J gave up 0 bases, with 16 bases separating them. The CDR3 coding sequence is TGTGCTAGTGGTTATTACGAGTCGTCCACCTCCTACAATGAGCAGTTCTTC. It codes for CASGYYESSTSYNEQFF.

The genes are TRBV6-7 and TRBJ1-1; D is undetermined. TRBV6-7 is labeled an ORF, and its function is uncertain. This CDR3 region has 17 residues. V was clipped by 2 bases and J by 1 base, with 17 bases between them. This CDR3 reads CASSYIQTPMENTEAFF. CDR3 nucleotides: TGTGCCAGCAGTTACATTCAGACACCAATGGAGAACACTGAAGCTTTCTTT.

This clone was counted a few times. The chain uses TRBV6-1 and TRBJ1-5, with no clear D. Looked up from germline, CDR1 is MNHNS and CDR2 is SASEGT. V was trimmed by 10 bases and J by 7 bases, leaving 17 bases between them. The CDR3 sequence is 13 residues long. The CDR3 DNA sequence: TGTGCCATAAGTGGAGGGTCGGGACAGCCCCAGCATTTT. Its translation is CAISGGSGQPQHF.

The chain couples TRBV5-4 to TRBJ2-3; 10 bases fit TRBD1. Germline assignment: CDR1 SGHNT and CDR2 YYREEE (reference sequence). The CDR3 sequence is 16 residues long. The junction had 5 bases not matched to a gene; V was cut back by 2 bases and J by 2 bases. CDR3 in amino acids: CASSFRTGGVTDTQYF. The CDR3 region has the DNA TGTGCCAGCAGCTTTAGGACAGGGGGAGTCACAGATACGCAGTATTTT.

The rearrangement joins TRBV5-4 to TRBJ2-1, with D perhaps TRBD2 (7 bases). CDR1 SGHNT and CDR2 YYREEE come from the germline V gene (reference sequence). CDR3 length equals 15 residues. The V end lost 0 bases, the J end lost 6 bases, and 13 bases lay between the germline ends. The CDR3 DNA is TGTGCCAGCAGCTTGGAGGGGGGGCGTAGCAATGAGCAGTTCTTC. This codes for CASSLEGGRSNEQFF.

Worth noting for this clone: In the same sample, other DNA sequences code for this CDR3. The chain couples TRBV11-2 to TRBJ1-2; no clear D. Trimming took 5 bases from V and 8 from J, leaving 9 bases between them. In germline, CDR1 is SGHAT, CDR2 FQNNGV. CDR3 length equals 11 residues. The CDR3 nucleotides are TGTGCCAGCAGCCCCCGAGGCGGCTACACCTTC. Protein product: CASSPRGGYTF.

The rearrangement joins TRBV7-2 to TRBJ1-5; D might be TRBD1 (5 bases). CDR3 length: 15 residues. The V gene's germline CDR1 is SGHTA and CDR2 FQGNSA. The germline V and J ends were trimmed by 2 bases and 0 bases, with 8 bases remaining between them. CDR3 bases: TGTGCCAGCAGCTTAACACAGGATAGCAATCAGCCCCAGCATTTT. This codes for CASSLTQDSNQPQHF.

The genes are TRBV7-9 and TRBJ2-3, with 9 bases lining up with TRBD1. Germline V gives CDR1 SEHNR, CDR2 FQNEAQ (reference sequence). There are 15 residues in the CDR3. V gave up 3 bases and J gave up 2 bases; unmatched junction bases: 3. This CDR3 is CASSFDRGVTDTQYF. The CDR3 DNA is TGTGCCAGCAGCTTTGACAGGGGGGTCACAGATACGCAGTATTTT.

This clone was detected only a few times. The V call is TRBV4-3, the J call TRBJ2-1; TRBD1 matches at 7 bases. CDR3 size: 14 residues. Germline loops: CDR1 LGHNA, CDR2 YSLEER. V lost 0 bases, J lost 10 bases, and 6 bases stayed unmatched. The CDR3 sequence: CASSQDRGLGEQFF. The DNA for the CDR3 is TGCGCCAGCAGCCAAGACAGGGGGTTGGGCGAGCAGTTCTTC.

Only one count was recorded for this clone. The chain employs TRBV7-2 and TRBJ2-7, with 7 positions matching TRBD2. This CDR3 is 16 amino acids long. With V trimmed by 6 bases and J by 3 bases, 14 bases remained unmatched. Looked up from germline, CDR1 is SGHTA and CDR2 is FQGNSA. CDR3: CASSPGGGIKLYEQYF. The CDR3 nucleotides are TGTGCCAGCAGTCCTGGGGGGGGAATCAAACTCTACGAGCAGTACTTC.

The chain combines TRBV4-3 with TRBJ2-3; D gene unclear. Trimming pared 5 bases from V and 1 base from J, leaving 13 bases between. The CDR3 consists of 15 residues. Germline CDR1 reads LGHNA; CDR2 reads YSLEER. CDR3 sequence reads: CASSVAEGGTDTQYF. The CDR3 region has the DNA TGCGCCAGCAGCGTTGCGGAAGGTGGCACAGATACGCAGTATTTT.

The CDR3 sequence is CAINGGQSTDTQYF. The CDR3, as DNA: TGTGCCATCAACGGGGGACAGAGCACAGATACGCAGTATTTT. The V call is TRBV10-3, the J call TRBJ2-3; D may be TRBD1 (7 bases). V lost 7 bases, J lost 0 bases, and 11 bases lay in between. Per germline, CDR1 ENHRY and CDR2 SYGVKD. This CDR3 has 14 amino acids.

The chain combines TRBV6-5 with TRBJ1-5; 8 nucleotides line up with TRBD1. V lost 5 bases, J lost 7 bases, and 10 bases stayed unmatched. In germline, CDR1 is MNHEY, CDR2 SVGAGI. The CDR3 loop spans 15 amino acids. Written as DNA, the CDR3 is TGTGCCAGCAGTACCGGACAGGGAATCAGACAGCCCCAGCATTTT. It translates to CASSTGQGIRQPQHF.

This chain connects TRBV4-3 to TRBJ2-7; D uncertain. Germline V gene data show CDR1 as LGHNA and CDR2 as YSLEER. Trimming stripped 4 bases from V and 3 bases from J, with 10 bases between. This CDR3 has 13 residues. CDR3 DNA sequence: TGCGCCAGCAGCCGCGCGGCTGGCTACGAGCAGTACTTC. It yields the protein CASSRAAGYEQYF.

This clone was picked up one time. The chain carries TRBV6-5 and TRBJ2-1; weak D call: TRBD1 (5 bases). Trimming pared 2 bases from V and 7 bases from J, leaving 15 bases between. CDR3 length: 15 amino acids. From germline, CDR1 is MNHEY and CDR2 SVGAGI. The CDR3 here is CASSYVAGFGNEQFF. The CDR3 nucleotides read TGTGCCAGCAGTTACGTGGCAGGGTTTGGGAATGAGCAGTTCTTC.

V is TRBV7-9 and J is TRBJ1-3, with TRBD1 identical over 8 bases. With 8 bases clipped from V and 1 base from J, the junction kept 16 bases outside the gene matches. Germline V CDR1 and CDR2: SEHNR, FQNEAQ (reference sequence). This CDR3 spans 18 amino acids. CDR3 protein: CASLIAGGNQHSGNTIYF. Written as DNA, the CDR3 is TGTGCCAGCCTTATCGCAGGGGGCAACCAACATTCTGGAAACACCATATATTTT.

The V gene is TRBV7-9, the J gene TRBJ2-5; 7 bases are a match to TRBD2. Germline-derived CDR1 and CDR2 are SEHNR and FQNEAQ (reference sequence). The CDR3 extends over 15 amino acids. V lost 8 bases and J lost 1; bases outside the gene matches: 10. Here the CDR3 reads CASERRGRLQETQYF. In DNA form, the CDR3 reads TGTGCCAGCGAGCGGCGGGGGAGGCTCCAAGAGACCCAGTACTTC. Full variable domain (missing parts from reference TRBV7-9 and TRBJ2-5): DTGVSQNPRHKITKRGQNVTFRCDPISEHNRLYWYRQTLGQGPEFLTYFQNEAQLEKSRLLSDRFSAERPKGSFSTLEIQRTEQGDSAMYLCASERRGRLQETQYFGPGTRLLVL.

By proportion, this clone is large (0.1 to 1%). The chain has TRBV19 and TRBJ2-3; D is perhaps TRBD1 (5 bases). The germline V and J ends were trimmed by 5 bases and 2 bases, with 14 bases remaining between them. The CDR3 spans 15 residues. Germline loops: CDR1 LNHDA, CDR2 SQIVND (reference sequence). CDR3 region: CASSRTPSPTDTQYF. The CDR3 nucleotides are TGTGCCAGTAGTCGGACACCCAGCCCCACAGATACGCAGTATTTT.

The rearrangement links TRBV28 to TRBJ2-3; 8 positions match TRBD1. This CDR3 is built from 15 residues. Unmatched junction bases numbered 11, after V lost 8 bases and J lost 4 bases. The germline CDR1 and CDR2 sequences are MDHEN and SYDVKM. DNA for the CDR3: TGTGCCAGCTCCCAAGACAGGGGCAAACCAGATACGCAGTATTTT. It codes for CASSQDRGKPDTQYF.